The sequence of this T cell receptor beta chain was determined in a study of cytomegalovirus exposure and HLA in healthy donors. In the study overall: Among the approximately 420 donors who were genotyped, about 79% fell in the genetic ancestry cluster that is associated with self-reported Caucasian donors.

The PCR made use of 60 Vbeta and 13 Jbeta primers. Some clones are missing from TCRdb's copy, which holds only in-frame ones; the method was immunoSEQ multiplex PCR. The sample shows around 140,000 clones, over 70% of them seen only once. Regarding this clone: The antigen is undetermined.

Study conclusions and caveats: TCR beta V segments were, for the most part, productive about 87% or about 30% of the time in an earlier analysis. The classifier, whose performance was assessed in both the original and validation cohorts, reportedly diagnosed cytomegalovirus status with high specificity and sensitivity.

CDR1 is SGHNT, CDR2 YYREEE, per germline (reference sequence). This CDR3 is 16 amino acids long. The V end lost 1 base, the J end lost 5 bases, and 16 bases lay between the germline ends. It was healthy bone marrow donors who served as donors. The clonotype originates from a woman aged 18-29 years in good health and CMV-seronegative. V gene TRBV5-4 combines with J gene TRBJ2-1; D is possibly TRBD2 (6 bases). Sequencing input: PBMCs. The chain's CDR3 is CASSLIDGRGHNEQFF. DNA for the CDR3: TGTGCCAGCAGCTTGATAGATGGGCGGGGACACAATGAGCAGTTCTTC.